This T cell receptor beta chain came from a study of control samples from healthy donors and cancer patients (dated by TCRdb to about 2020). CDR1 SGHAT and CDR2 FQNNGV are derived from the germline V gene. The germline ends are 12 bases apart after V is trimmed by 4 bases and J by 7 bases. The CDR3 sequence holds 13 residues, the cysteine and phenylalanine included. The retained sequence is limited to the CDR3, 39 bases, with the frame set at the first base. Receptor amplification or capture employed the immunoSEQ multiplex PCR assay. This immuneACCESS table, as held by TCRdb, lists in-frame sequences with V and J called but not all clones. Of the missing ones, under half trace to an unresolved V gene in checked studies; the others have no known cause. The sample data list some 94,000 clones, and 86% of these were observed just once. The ten largest account for roughly 1.3% of the sample. Concerning this clone itself: Its cognate antigen has yet to be identified. Per-base quality was not reported, and no clone a single base away is much larger than it.

The chain was built from TRBV11-2 and TRBJ2-3, with the D gene not clear enough to name. Sequences were obtained from blood. This receptor was obtained from a woman in her forties or fifties in good health. The CDR3 is CASSWDWAHTQYF. The DNA is as follows: TGTGCCAGCAGCTGGGATTGGGCTCATACGCAGTATTTT.